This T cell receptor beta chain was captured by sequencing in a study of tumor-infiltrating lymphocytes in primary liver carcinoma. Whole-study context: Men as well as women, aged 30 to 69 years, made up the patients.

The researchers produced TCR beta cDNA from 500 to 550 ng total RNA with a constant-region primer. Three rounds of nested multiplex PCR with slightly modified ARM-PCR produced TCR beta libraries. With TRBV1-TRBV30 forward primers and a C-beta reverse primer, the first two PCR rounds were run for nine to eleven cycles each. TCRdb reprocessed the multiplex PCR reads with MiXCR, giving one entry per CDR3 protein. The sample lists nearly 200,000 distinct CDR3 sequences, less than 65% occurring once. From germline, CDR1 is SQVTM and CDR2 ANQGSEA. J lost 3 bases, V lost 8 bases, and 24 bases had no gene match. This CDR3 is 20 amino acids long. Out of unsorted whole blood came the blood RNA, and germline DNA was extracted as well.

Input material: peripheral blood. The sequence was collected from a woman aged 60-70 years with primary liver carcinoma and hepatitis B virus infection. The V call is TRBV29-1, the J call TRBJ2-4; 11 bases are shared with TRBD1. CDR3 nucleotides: TGCAGCCCAATATGGGACAGGGGGAATTTTTGGTCGAAGGTCAAAAACATTCAGTACTTC. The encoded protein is CSPIWDRGNFWSKVKNIQYF.